The 12 T cell receptor beta chains given below trace back to one sample, sequenced in a study of T cells in Graves' hyperthyroidism and ophthalmopathy (dated by TCRdb to about 2019). The library came from multiplex PCR. Sequenced on an Illumina HiSeq 2000. The TCR beta CDR3 regions were amplified from the RNA transcripts. For the first round of RT-PCR on the TCR CDR3, the HTBI primer set was used together with the Qiagen OneStep RT-PCR kit. TCRdb reprocessed the public reads (quality trimming at Q25 with fastp, clone calling with MiXCR) and kept in-frame beta chains. All rows with the same CDR3 protein become a single entry with the most common DNA and genes. This sample has around 600,000 distinct CDR3 sequences in its table, and 14% of those were observed once. The ten largest clones represent 7.1% of the sample. The sequencing sample was made of blood. The receptor set was obtained from a woman younger than 30 with Graves' ophthalmopathy.

This clonotype was recorded at least ten times. The CDR3 reads CASRGVGVTYSNQPQHF. CDR3 coding DNA: TGTGCCAGCAGGGGGGTGGGCGTAACTTATAGCAATCAGCCCCAGCATTTT. The chain links TRBV2 to TRBJ1-5; D perhaps matches TRBD1 (5 bases). V was pared by 6 bases and J by 0 bases, with 18 bases between. Germline CDR1 is SNHLY and CDR2 is FYNNEI. CDR3 size: 17 residues.

There are a few counts of this clonotype. The gene calls are TRBV19 and TRBJ1-1; 8 bases agree with TRBD1. CDR1 is LNHDA, CDR2 SQIVND, per germline (reference sequence). The CDR3 has 14 residues. Trimming at V came to 5 bases and at J to 6 bases, leaving 8 bases not matched to a gene. The CDR3 spells CASSPRTGMAEAFF. The CDR3 DNA reads TGTGCCAGTAGTCCACGGACAGGGATGGCTGAAGCTTTCTTT. Drawing the rest from reference TRBV19 and TRBJ1-1, the complete variable domain is DGGITQSPKYLFRKEGQNVTLSCEQNLNHDAMYWYRQDPGQGLRLIYYSQIVNDFQKGDIAEGYSVSREKKESFPLTVTSAQKNPTAFYLCASSPRTGMAEAFFGQGTRLTVV.

This clonotype has just a few counts. This chain uses TRBV20-1 with TRBJ2-5; D possibly uses TRBD1 or TRBD2 (6 bases each). CDR3 size: 19 residues. Germline V gene data show CDR1 as DFQATT and CDR2 as SNEGSKA (reference sequence). The ends were cut back, 0 bases at V and 5 bases at J, with 28 bases in the middle. The CDR3 loop is CSARDLRGGTILGGETQYF. The CDR3 DNA is TGCAGTGCTAGAGATCTGCGAGGGGGGACAATACTTGGGGGCGAGACCCAGTACTTC.

V usage is TRBV5-1 and J usage is TRBJ2-7; 7 bases agree with TRBD2. Germline CDR1 is SGHRS and CDR2 is YFSETQ. The CDR3 has 15 amino acids. V gave up 1 base and J gave up 2 bases; unmatched junction bases: 6. The DNA for the CDR3 is TGCGCCAGCAGCTTGAACGGGGGGATGGCCTACGAGCAGTACTTC. Its translation: CASSLNGGMAYEQYF.

This clonotype occurred a few times. The chain has TRBV24-1 and TRBJ1-2; no reliable D call. Germline V gene lookup returns CDR1 KGHDR and CDR2 SFDVKD. This CDR3 is built from 13 residues. V lost 2 bases and J lost 7, with 10 bases in between. In nucleotides, the CDR3 is TGTGCCACCAGTGATTATTTGGGAGGTGGCTACACCTTC. Translation: CATSDYLGGGYTF.

The chain is built from TRBV5-8 and TRBJ1-2, with TRBD1 matching over 9 bases. The CDR3 is 17 residues long. Germline V gene sequence: CDR1 SGHTS, CDR2 YDEGEE. The J segment lost 0 bases and the V segment lost 4 bases, leaving 10 bases of the junction unmatched. DNA for the CDR3: TGTGCCAGCAGCGGATGGACAGGGGTGAGGGCTAACTATGGCTACACCTTC. This translates into CASSGWTGVRANYGYTF.

This rearrangement joins TRBV15 to TRBJ1-5, with no clear D. Germline-derived CDR1 and CDR2 are LNHNV and YYDKDF (reference sequence). CDR3 length: 12 amino acids. Trimming removed 1 base from V and 7 bases from J, with 5 bases in between. The CDR3, as DNA: TGTGCCACCAGCAGAGTGGGACAGCCCCAGCATTTT. This gives the protein CATSRVGQPQHF.

There are many counts of this clonotype. The rearrangement links TRBV28 to TRBJ2-1, with D hard to call. This CDR3 spans 13 amino acids. V shed 5 bases and J shed 6 bases, with 11 bases lying between them. CDR1 is MDHEN and CDR2 is SYDVKM in the germline V gene. The CDR3 reads CASSLRTFNEQFF. The CDR3 DNA sequence: TGTGCCAGCAGTCTCCGTACCTTCAATGAGCAGTTCTTC. Complete variable domain (other parts from reference TRBV28 and TRBJ2-1): DVKVTQSSRYLVKRTGEKVFLECVQDMDHENMFWYRQDPGLGLRLIYFSYDVKMKEKGDIPEGYSVSREKKERFSLILESASTNQTSMYLCASSLRTFNEQFFGPGTRLTVL.

CDR3 protein: CASSFFGLAGGPEDTQYF. Here the CDR3 DNA reads TGTGCCAGCAGTTTTTTCGGGCTAGCGGGAGGACCCGAAGATACGCAGTATTTT. The chain has TRBV28 and TRBJ2-3; 11 bases fit TRBD2. The CDR3 contains 18 residues. After removal of 3 bases from V and 5 bases from J, the junction contained 13 bases not matched to a gene. Germline V gene sequence: CDR1 MDHEN, CDR2 SYDVKM.

This clonotype was counted ten times or more. The rearrangement uses TRBV12-3 or TRBV12-4 and TRBJ2-5; 7 bases map to TRBD1. The CDR3 runs 17 residues. The V and J ends lost 5 bases and 4 bases, in that order; junction bases with no gene match: 16. The CDR3 reads CASSARGLRRIGETQYF. As DNA, the CDR3 is TGTGCCAGCAGTGCAAGGGGGCTTCGGCGAATTGGAGAGACCCAGTACTTC.

The V and J genes are TRBV2 and TRBJ2-7, with TRBD2 matching 7 bases. Unmatched junction bases numbered 13, after V lost 6 bases and J lost 5 bases. The germline V gene encodes CDR1 SNHLY and CDR2 FYNNEI. The CDR3 loop spans 15 amino acids. The CDR3 region is CASSRMGRESHEQYF. DNA of the CDR3: TGTGCCAGCAGCCGCATGGGGCGGGAGTCCCACGAGCAGTACTTC.

This clonotype occurred many times. The V call is TRBV28, the J call TRBJ2-7; 8 bases are a match to TRBD2. The junction had 12 bases not matched to a gene; V was cut back by 7 bases and J by 7 bases. The CDR3 loop spans 14 amino acids. The V gene's germline CDR1 is MDHEN and CDR2 SYDVKM. The CDR3 loop reads CASKLSGGAREQYF. CDR3 coding DNA: TGTGCCAGCAAATTATCCGGGGGGGCCAGGGAGCAGTACTTC.